The clone carrying this TCR beta chain was counted a single time. This sample was taken from a study of blood T cell repertoires in COVID-19. On the study more broadly: Samples of COVID-19 (acute and convalescent) were obtained from the United States, Italy and Spain.

Only in-frame clones appear in the TCRdb table, and some are missing; sequencing was by immunoSEQ multiplex PCR. This sample has approximately 90,000 clones, with 80% found just once. The trim removed 0 bases at V and 5 bases at J, leaving 8 bases unmatched. Germline lookup yields CDR1 SQVTM and CDR2 ANQGSEA. The CDR3 has 15 amino acids. This chain connects TRBV29-1 to TRBJ1-2; TRBD1 matches 8 bases. Material: peripheral blood. This sequence was found in a woman aged 80 or over with acute or convalescent COVID-19. The CDR3 DNA is TGCAGCGTTGAAGAGTGGGACAGGACGAAATATGGCTACACCTTC. Its protein product is CSVEEWDRTKYGYTF.